This passage covers 14 T cell receptor beta chains from one sample sequenced in a study of blood T cell repertoires in COVID-19. Only in-frame clones appear in the TCRdb table, and some are missing; sequencing was by immunoSEQ multiplex PCR. The sample holds almost 500,000 clones, 70% to 90% seen once. Sequencing was done on a sample of PBMCs or T cells enriched from blood (not recorded which). The receptors here all came from a woman aged 55-70 years who had recovered from COVID-19.

The CDR3 sequence: CASSYSNGYGYTF. The DNA for the CDR3 is TGTGCCAGCAGTTACTCCAACGGGTATGGCTACACCTTC. This chain joins TRBV6-5 and TRBJ1-2; unclear D gene. Looked up from germline, CDR1 is MNHEY and CDR2 is SVGAGI. The CDR3 has 13 amino acids. V was clipped by 0 bases and J by 5 bases, with 7 bases between them.

V usage is TRBV5-1 and J usage is TRBJ1-1; D is uncertain. The V end lost 0 bases, the J end lost 7 bases, and 16 bases lay between the germline ends. This CDR3 comprises 15 residues. Germline loops: CDR1 SGHRS, CDR2 YFSETQ. The CDR3 region has the DNA TGCGCCAGCAGCTTGGGGGTGGCGAGGCGAGGTGAAGCTTTCTTT. Amino acids: CASSLGVARRGEAFF.

Turning to this clone: Other DNA sequences in this specimen translate into the identical CDR3. The rearrangement uses TRBV2 and TRBJ1-1; no firm D call. V dropped 4 bases and J dropped 0 bases, with 6 bases sitting between them. The CDR3 is 13 residues long. The germline CDR1 and CDR2 sequences are SNHLY and FYNNEI. The CDR3, as DNA: TGTGCCAGCAGTGTGTACATGAACACTGAAGCTTTCTTT. As protein: CASSVYMNTEAFF. Drawing the rest from reference TRBV2 and TRBJ1-1, the complete variable domain is EPEVTQTPSHQVTQMGQEVILRCVPISNHLYFYWYRQILGQKVEFLVSFYNNEISEKSEIFDDQFSVERPDGSNFTLKIRSTKLEDSAMYFCASSVYMNTEAFFGQGTRLTVV.

The chain couples TRBV7-9 to TRBJ1-1; 11 bases match TRBD1. CDR3 size: 15 residues. Trimming took 4 bases from V and 4 from J; bases not matched to a gene: 5. Germline V gene sequence: CDR1 SEHNR, CDR2 FQNEAQ (reference sequence). For the CDR3, the DNA is TGTGCCAGCAGCTCAACCGGGACAGGGGGCACTGAAGCTTTCTTT. Translation gives CASSSTGTGGTEAFF.

The chain employs TRBV3-1 (or the pseudogene TRBV3-2) and TRBJ1-5; 10 nucleotides line up with TRBD1. This CDR3 contains 15 residues. With V trimmed by 4 bases and J by 5 bases, 5 bases remained unmatched. Germline V CDR1 and CDR2: LGHDT, YNNKEL (reference sequence). The CDR3 sequence is CASSRTGTGDQPQHF. In DNA, the CDR3 is TGTGCCAGCAGCCGAACCGGGACAGGGGATCAGCCCCAGCATTTT.

This chain uses TRBV3-1 (or the pseudogene TRBV3-2) with TRBJ2-1; D may be TRBD2 (5 bases). The ends were cut back, 1 base at V and 9 bases at J, with 13 bases in the middle. The germline V gene has CDR1 LGHDT and CDR2 YNNKEL (reference sequence). CDR3 length: 14 amino acids. The CDR3 DNA is TGTGCCAGCAGCCAAGGGACTTCCCGAGTTGAGCAGTTCTTC. Translated: CASSQGTSRVEQFF.

The rearrangement uses TRBV6-6 and TRBJ1-2; the match to TRBD1 covers 7 bases. This CDR3 comprises 13 residues. The V gene's germline CDR1 is MNHNY and CDR2 SVGAGI (reference sequence). The V and J ends lost 8 bases and 6 bases, in that order; junction bases with no gene match: 9. This CDR3 is CASSRGQSHGYTF. The CDR3 DNA is TGTGCCAGCTCCCGGGGACAGTCGCATGGCTACACCTTC.

V gene TRBV6-5 combines with J gene TRBJ1-6; D uncertain. V was cut by 2 bases and J by 7 bases, with 12 bases left in between. CDR1 and CDR2 (germline): MNHEY, SVGAGI. This CDR3 has 15 residues. Here the CDR3 reads CASSYDGQVNSPLHF. As DNA, the CDR3 is TGTGCCAGCAGTTACGACGGTCAGGTGAATTCACCCCTCCACTTT.

The rearrangement uses TRBV29-1 and TRBJ2-5; TRBD2 matches at 10 bases. Trimming removed 3 bases from V and 2 bases from J; junction bases left unmatched: 3. The CDR3 contains 14 residues. Germline assignment: CDR1 SQVTM and CDR2 ANQGSEA. The CDR3 sequence is CSVDASGGQETQYF. CDR3 bases: TGCAGCGTTGACGCTAGCGGGGGTCAAGAGACCCAGTACTTC.

The V gene is TRBV11-2, the J gene TRBJ1-2; a weak D match, TRBD1 (6 bases). The CDR3 sequence is 14 residues long. Trimming shortened V by 2 bases and J by 3 bases, and 10 bases separated the two germline ends. Germline V gives CDR1 SGHAT, CDR2 FQNNGV. The CDR3 spells CASSLFRGYYGYTF. The CDR3 region has the DNA TGTGCCAGCAGCTTATTTAGGGGGTACTATGGCTACACCTTC.

The gene calls are TRBV5-1 and TRBJ1-1; TRBD1 aligns across 8 bases. Trimming removed 4 bases from V and 4 bases from J; junction bases left unmatched: 9. The CDR3 consists of 15 residues. Germline V CDR1 and CDR2: SGHRS, YFSETQ. In DNA, the CDR3 is TGCGCCAGCAGCCTTAGGACAGGGTCGATCACTGAAGCTTTCTTT. Translation gives CASSLRTGSITEAFF. The full variable domain, its missing parts supplied by reference TRBV5-1 and TRBJ1-1, is KAGVTQTPRYLIKTRGQQVTLSCSPISGHRSVSWYQQTPGQGLQFLFEYFSETQRNKGNFPGRFSGRQFSNSRSEMNVSTLELGDSALYLCASSLRTGSITEAFFGQGTRLTVV.

J is TRBJ1-1 and V is TRBV10-3; maybe TRBD1 (5 bases). The CDR3 has 15 residues. Germline V gene lookup returns CDR1 ENHRY and CDR2 SYGVKD. V lost 0 bases to trimming and J lost 3 bases, with 11 bases between them. CDR3 nucleotides: TGTGCCATCAGTGAGTCGGGGGGGTCGGACACTGAAGCTTTCTTT. Its translation is CAISESGGSDTEAFF.

The chain carries TRBV6-2 or TRBV6-3 and TRBJ1-2; the D gene is possibly TRBD1 (6 bases). The germline gives CDR1 MNHEY, CDR2 SVGEGT. Trimming cost V 4 bases and J 8 bases, with 17 bases left between them. The CDR3 extends over 14 amino acids. CDR3 bases: TGTGCCAGCAGTTTTTGGACAGCCGCCCAAGGCTACACCTTC. This translates into CASSFWTAAQGYTF.

The rearrangement joins TRBV7-6 to TRBJ2-7; 7 nucleotides align to TRBD2. The CDR3 length is 14 residues. The V gene's germline CDR1 is SGHVS and CDR2 FNYEAQ. V shed 5 bases and J 3 bases; nucleotides not matched to a gene: 7. CDR3 protein: CASSPLAGDYEQYV. CDR3 sequence (DNA): TGTGCCAGCAGCCCCCTGGCGGGGGACTACGAGCAGTACGTC.